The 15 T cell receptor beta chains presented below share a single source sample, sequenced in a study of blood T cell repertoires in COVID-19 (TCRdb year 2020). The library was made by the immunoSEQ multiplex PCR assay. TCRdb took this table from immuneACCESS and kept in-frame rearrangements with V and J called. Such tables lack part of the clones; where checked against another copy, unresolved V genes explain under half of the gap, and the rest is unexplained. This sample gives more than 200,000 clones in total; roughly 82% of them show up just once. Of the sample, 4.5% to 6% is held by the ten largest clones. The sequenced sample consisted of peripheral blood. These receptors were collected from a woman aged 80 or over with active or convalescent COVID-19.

CDR3 residues: CASSFRGGFGQPQHF. In DNA form, the CDR3 reads TGTGCCAGCAGCTTCAGGGGCGGCTTCGGTCAGCCCCAGCATTTT. The chain uses TRBV5-6 and TRBJ1-5; tentative D call: TRBD1 (6 bases). The CDR3 consists of 15 residues. Germline loops: CDR1 SGHDT, CDR2 YYEEEE. V was shortened by 2 bases and J by 6 bases, with 15 bases between the two germline ends.

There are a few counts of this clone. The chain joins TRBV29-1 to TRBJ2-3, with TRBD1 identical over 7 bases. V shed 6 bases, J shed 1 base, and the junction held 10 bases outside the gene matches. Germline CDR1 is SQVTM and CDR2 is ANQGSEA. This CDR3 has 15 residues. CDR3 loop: CSVPGTAFGTDTQYF. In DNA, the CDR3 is TGCAGCGTCCCGGGGACAGCTTTCGGCACAGATACGCAGTATTTT.

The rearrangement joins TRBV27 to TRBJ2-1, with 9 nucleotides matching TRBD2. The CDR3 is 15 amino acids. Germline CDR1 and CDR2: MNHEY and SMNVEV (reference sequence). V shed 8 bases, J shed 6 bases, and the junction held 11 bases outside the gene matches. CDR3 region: CASARAGGPGNEQFF. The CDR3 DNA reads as TGTGCCAGCGCACGGGCGGGAGGGCCGGGCAATGAGCAGTTCTTC.

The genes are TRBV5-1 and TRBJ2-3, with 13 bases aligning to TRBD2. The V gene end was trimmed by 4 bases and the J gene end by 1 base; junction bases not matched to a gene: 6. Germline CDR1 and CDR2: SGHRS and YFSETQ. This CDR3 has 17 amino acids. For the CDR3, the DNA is TGCGCCAGCAGCGGAACGGGACTAGCGGGGCGCACAGATACGCAGTATTTT. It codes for CASSGTGLAGRTDTQYF.

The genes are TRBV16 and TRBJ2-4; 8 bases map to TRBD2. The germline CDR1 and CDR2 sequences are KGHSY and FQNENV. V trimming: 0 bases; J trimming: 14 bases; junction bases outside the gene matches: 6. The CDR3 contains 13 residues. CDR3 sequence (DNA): TGTGCCAGCAGCCAATCTGGTCGGGGGGGAGAGTACTTC. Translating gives CASSQSGRGGEYF.

CDR3: CASSGGQGGREQFF. The DNA for the CDR3 is TGTGCCAGCAGTGGAGGACAGGGTGGTCGTGAGCAGTTCTTC. The chain joins TRBV2 to TRBJ2-1; 8 positions match TRBD1. The germline CDR1 and CDR2 sequences are SNHLY and FYNNEI. V lost 4 bases and J lost 9; bases outside the gene matches: 8. This CDR3 has 14 amino acids.

The CDR3 region is CARLGFQETQYF. In nucleotides, the CDR3 is TGTGCGAGGCTAGGATTTCAAGAGACCCAGTACTTC. The chain joins TRBV18 to TRBJ2-5; D gene ambiguous. The CDR3 is 12 amino acids. Germline CDR1 and CDR2: KGHSH and LQKENI.

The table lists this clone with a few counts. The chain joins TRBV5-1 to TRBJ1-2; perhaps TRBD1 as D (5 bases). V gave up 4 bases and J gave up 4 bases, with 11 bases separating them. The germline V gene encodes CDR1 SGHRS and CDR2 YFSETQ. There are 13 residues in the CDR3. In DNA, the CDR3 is TGCGCCAGCAGCGCTGACAGCCTCTATGGCTACACCTTC. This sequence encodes CASSADSLYGYTF.

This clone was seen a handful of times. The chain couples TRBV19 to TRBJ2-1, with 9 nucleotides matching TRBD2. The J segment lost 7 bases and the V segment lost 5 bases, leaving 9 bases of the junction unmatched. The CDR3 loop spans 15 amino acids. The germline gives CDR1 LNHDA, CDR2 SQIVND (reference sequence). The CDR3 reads CASSDSGSAMNEQFF. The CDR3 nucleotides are TGTGCCAGTAGTGATAGCGGGAGCGCCATGAATGAGCAGTTCTTC.

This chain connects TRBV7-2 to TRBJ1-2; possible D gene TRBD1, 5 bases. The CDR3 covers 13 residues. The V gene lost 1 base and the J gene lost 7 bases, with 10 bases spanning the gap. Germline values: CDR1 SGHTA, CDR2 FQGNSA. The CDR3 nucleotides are TGTGCCAGCAGCTTAGGGAGGGACCGTGGCTACACCTTC. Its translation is CASSLGRDRGYTF. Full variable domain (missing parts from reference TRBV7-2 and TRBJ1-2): GAGVSQSPSNKVTEKGKDVELRCDPISGHTALYWYRQSLGQGLEFLIYFQGNSAPDKSGLPSDRFSAERTGGSVSTLTIQRTQQEDSAVYLCASSLGRDRGYTFGSGTRLTVV.

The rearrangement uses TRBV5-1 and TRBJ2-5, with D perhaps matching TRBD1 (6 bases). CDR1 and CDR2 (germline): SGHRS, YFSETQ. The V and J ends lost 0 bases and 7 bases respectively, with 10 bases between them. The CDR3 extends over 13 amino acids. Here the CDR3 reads CASSLDSRGTQYF. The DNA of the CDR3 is TGCGCCAGCAGCTTGGACAGCAGGGGGACCCAGTACTTC.

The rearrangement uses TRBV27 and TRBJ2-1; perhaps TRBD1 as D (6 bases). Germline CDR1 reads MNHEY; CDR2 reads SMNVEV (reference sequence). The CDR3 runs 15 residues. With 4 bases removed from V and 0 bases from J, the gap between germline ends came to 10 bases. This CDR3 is CASSYRESSYNEQFF. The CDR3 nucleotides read TGTGCCAGCAGTTACAGGGAAAGCTCCTACAATGAGCAGTTCTTC.

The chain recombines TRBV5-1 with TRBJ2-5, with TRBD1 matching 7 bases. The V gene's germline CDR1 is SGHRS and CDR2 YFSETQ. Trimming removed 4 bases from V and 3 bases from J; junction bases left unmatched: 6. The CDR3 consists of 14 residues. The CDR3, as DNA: TGCGCCAGCAGCATGGGTACAGGGGAAGAGACCCAGTACTTC. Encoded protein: CASSMGTGEETQYF.

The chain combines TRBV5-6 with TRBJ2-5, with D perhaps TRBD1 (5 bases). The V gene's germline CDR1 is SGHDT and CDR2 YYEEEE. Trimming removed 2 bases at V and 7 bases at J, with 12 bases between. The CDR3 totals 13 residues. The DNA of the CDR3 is TGTGCCAGCAGCTTAGGGGTGGTTGGGACCCAGTACTTC. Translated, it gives CASSLGVVGTQYF. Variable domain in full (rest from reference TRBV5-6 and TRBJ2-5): DAGVTQSPTHLIKTRGQQVTLRCSPKSGHDTVSWYQQALGQGPQFIFQYYEEEERQRGNFPDRFSGHQFPNYSSELNVNALLLGDSALYLCASSLGVVGTQYFGPGTRLLVL.

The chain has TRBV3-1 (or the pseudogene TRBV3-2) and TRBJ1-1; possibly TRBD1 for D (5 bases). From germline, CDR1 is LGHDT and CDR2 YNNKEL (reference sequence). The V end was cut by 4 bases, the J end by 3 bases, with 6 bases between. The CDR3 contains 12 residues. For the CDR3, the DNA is TGTGCCAGCAGCCCAGGGTACACTGAAGCTTTCTTT. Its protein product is CASSPGYTEAFF.